The 29 T cell receptor beta chains given below trace back to one sample, sequenced in a study of cytomegalovirus exposure and HLA in healthy donors. The PCR made use of 60 Vbeta and 13 Jbeta primers. Profiled with immunoSEQ multiplex PCR; TCRdb holds only in-frame clones, not every one. Of some 250,000 clones in the sample, 82% were seen once. Sequenced input: PBMCs. These receptors originate from a middle-aged woman in good health and CMV-seropositive.

This clone was counted only a few times. A junction boundary mismatches the germline segment, possibly from a read error. The gene calls are TRBV7-3 and TRBJ2-3; a possible D gene is TRBD2 (5 bases). The CDR3 totals 13 residues. The V gene's germline CDR1 is SGHTA and CDR2 FQGTGA. CDR3 coding DNA: TGTGCCAGCAGCGAACTGGACCGGGCCACGGGGAATTTT. Encoded protein: CASSELDRATGNF.

The sample holds a few counts of this clone. This sequence joins TRBV28 and TRBJ2-1, with D possibly TRBD2 on 6 matching bases. V lost 2 bases and J 4 bases, leaving 12 bases between the germline ends. CDR1 and CDR2 (germline): MDHEN, SYDVKM. The CDR3 covers 15 residues. The CDR3 DNA reads TGTGCCAGCAGTTTAGGGGGGAGCATATACAATGAGCAGTTCTTC. Translation gives CASSLGGSIYNEQFF.

This clone was detected once. The chain links TRBV4-1 to TRBJ1-1; TRBD1 might be the D (6 bases). The CDR3 is 14 residues long. Germline lookup yields CDR1 MGHRA and CDR2 YSYEKL. Deletions cut 1 base from V and 10 bases from J, with 16 bases between. The CDR3 DNA sequence: TGCGCCAGCAGCCAAGGAGTTAAGGGGGGGTTAGCTTTCTTT. Residues: CASSQGVKGGLAFF.

The rearrangement links TRBV30 to TRBJ2-3; possibly TRBD2 for D (6 bases). The germline V and J ends were trimmed by 0 bases and 4 bases, with 17 bases remaining between them. The CDR3 is 16 residues long. Per the germline V gene, CDR1 is GTSNPN and CDR2 is SVGIG (reference sequence). In DNA, the CDR3 is TGTGCCTGGAGTGTTACGGTGGGACTTCGTGCAGATACGCAGTATTTT. This translates into CAWSVTVGLRADTQYF.

CDR3 nucleotides: TGTGCCAGCTCACTCCGGGACAGTGAAGCTTTCTTT. This translates into CASSLRDSEAFF. The genes are TRBV18 and TRBJ1-1; 7 positions match TRBD1. CDR3 length: 12 residues. Trimming removed 4 bases from V and 7 bases from J; junction bases left unmatched: 3. The germline V gene encodes CDR1 KGHSH and CDR2 LQKENI.

A word on this clone: The sample contains more than one DNA sequence encoding this CDR3. V is TRBV5-1 and J is TRBJ2-3; 8 bases agree with TRBD1. This CDR3 has 14 residues. Germline V CDR1 and CDR2: SGHRS, YFSETQ. The ends lost 0 bases at V and 6 bases at J; junction bases unmatched: 3. The DNA for the CDR3 is TGCGCCAGCAGCTTGGGACAGGGGAGGGATACGCAGTATTTT. Its protein product is CASSLGQGRDTQYF. The full variable domain, its missing parts supplied by reference TRBV5-1 and TRBJ2-3, is KAGVTQTPRYLIKTRGQQVTLSCSPISGHRSVSWYQQTPGQGLQFLFEYFSETQRNKGNFPGRFSGRQFSNSRSEMNVSTLELGDSALYLCASSLGQGRDTQYFGPGTRLTVL.

The chain has TRBV6-5 and TRBJ1-4; D is uncertain. The CDR3 extends over 13 amino acids. V was shortened by 6 bases and J by 7 bases, with 12 bases between the two germline ends. CDR1 is MNHEY and CDR2 is SVGAGI in the germline V gene. Written as DNA, the CDR3 is TGTGCCAGCAGCGGCTACGCGGCTGAAAAACTGTTTTTT. Its protein product is CASSGYAAEKLFF.

The V and J genes are TRBV11-2 and TRBJ2-7; D unclear. Trimming shortened V by 3 bases and J by 2 bases, and 14 bases separated the two germline ends. The length of the CDR3 is 15 residues. Germline values: CDR1 SGHAT, CDR2 FQNNGV. CDR3 sequence (DNA): TGTGCCAGCAGCTTGGGTTTTTTGGGCCCCTACGAGCAGTACTTC. It is translated as CASSLGFLGPYEQYF.

In its sample, this clone was seen once. The chain carries TRBV10-2 and TRBJ2-7, with TRBD2 identical over 7 bases. J was trimmed by 3 bases and V by 4 bases; bases with no gene match: 3. This CDR3 spans 13 amino acids. In germline, CDR1 is WSHSY, CDR2 SAAADI. CDR3 region: CASSGRDYYEQYF. CDR3 coding DNA: TGCGCCAGCAGTGGAAGGGACTACTACGAGCAGTACTTC.

The rearrangement joins TRBV7-2 to TRBJ2-7, with TRBD2 matching over 8 bases. The CDR3 is made up of 14 amino acids. The germline V gene has CDR1 SGHTA and CDR2 FQGNSA. V gave up 2 bases and J gave up 7 bases; unmatched junction bases: 7. As DNA, the CDR3 is TGTGCCAGCAGCTTAAACGGGAGGGGCTGGGAGCAGTACTTC. It specifies CASSLNGRGWEQYF.

In nucleotides, the CDR3 is TGTGCCAGCAGCTTAATGTTAGCGGGAGGAGAGCAGTACTTC. Translated, it gives CASSLMLAGGEQYF. The rearrangement links TRBV7-6 to TRBJ2-7; 10 bases align to TRBD2. The CDR3 runs 14 residues. V trimming: 2 bases; J trimming: 7 bases; junction bases outside the gene matches: 5. In germline, CDR1 is SGHVS, CDR2 FNYEAQ.

This clone was found a few times. The chain recombines TRBV30 with TRBJ1-1; D unresolved. The CDR3 is 14 residues long. The V gene lost 0 bases and the J gene lost 4 bases, with 12 bases spanning the gap. Looked up from germline, CDR1 is GTSNPN and CDR2 is SVGIG (reference sequence). CDR3 DNA: TGTGCCTGGAGTGTACAGCGGGCCATCACTGAAGCTTTCTTT. This gives the protein CAWSVQRAITEAFF.

This clone was recorded only once. The chain recombines TRBV27 with TRBJ2-7; 10 bases match TRBD1. The CDR3 consists of 17 residues. The V and J ends lost 3 bases and 6 bases, in that order; junction bases with no gene match: 14. Germline CDR1 reads MNHEY; CDR2 reads SMNVEV (reference sequence). CDR3 residues: CASSFYPPGQGQFEQYF. CDR3 DNA sequence: TGTGCCAGCAGTTTTTACCCTCCGGGACAGGGGCAGTTCGAGCAGTACTTC.

The genes are TRBV5-1 and TRBJ2-1; 12 bases are a match to TRBD2. Germline loops: CDR1 SGHRS, CDR2 YFSETQ. The V and J ends lost 1 base and 9 bases, in that order; junction bases with no gene match: 5. This CDR3 has 15 residues. DNA of the CDR3: TGCGCCAGCAGCTTGCTAGCGGGAGGGGGGAGTGAGCAGTTCTTC. Translating it yields CASSLLAGGGSEQFF.

This clone appeared a few times. The rearrangement uses TRBV6-1 and TRBJ1-4; possible D gene TRBD1, 5 bases. CDR3 length equals 14 residues. Germline V gene sequence: CDR1 MNHNS, CDR2 SASEGT. V lost 4 bases and J lost 4, with 10 bases in between. DNA for the CDR3: TGTGCCAGCAGTGTTGGCAGGGATAATGAAAAACTGTTTTTT. Its translation is CASSVGRDNEKLFF.

This chain links TRBV30 with TRBJ2-5, with 16 bases identical to TRBD2. Germline V gene lookup returns CDR1 GTSNPN and CDR2 SVGIG (reference sequence). J gave up 2 bases and V 3 bases, and 3 bases lay outside the gene matches. This CDR3 region has 16 residues. CDR3 sequence: CAWSRGLAGGQETQYF. CDR3 bases: TGTGCCTGGAGCCGGGGACTAGCGGGGGGGCAAGAGACCCAGTACTTC.

This CDR3 reads CSAREDREAFF. The CDR3 DNA reads as TGCAGTGCTAGGGAGGACAGGGAAGCTTTCTTT. The V call is TRBV20-1, the J call TRBJ1-1, with 7 bases matching TRBD1. V lost 3 bases, J lost 8 bases, and 3 bases stayed unmatched. This CDR3 region has 11 residues. Germline V gives CDR1 DFQATT, CDR2 SNEGSKA (reference sequence).

The chain uses TRBV6-1 and TRBJ2-2; D is perhaps TRBD1 (6 bases). Trimming shortened V by 8 bases and J by 0 bases, and 10 bases separated the two germline ends. CDR3 size: 14 residues. The germline gives CDR1 MNHNS, CDR2 SASEGT. The CDR3 DNA is TGTGCCAGCGTCAGGGGCACGAACACCGGGGAGCTGTTTTTT. As protein: CASVRGTNTGELFF.

The chain employs TRBV30 and TRBJ1-1; TRBD1 is a possible D gene (6 bases). V lost 0 bases, J lost 4 bases, and 9 bases lay in between. The CDR3 contains 13 residues. Germline V gene data show CDR1 as GTSNPN and CDR2 as SVGIG (reference sequence). The CDR3: CAWSVGGFTEAFF. The CDR3 DNA reads as TGTGCCTGGAGTGTTGGGGGCTTCACTGAAGCTTTCTTT.

This clone occurred once. The J gene is TRBJ1-4, the V gene TRBV4-3, with a tentative D call TRBD1 (5 bases). Trimming left V 1 base short and J 13 bases short, with 16 bases between. The V gene's germline CDR1 is LGHNA and CDR2 YSLEER. The CDR3 totals 14 residues. The chain's CDR3 is CASSQGYGGDGLFF. The CDR3 nucleotides read TGCGCCAGCAGCCAAGGGTACGGGGGGGATGGACTGTTTTTT.

This chain joins TRBV30 and TRBJ2-7, with D tentatively TRBD2 (5 bases). Trimming removed 4 bases from V and 6 bases from J, with 10 bases in between. The CDR3 contains 11 residues. Germline V gene data show CDR1 as GTSNPN and CDR2 as SVGIG (reference sequence). Written as DNA, the CDR3 is TGTGCCTGGACCAACAGCGGCGAGCAGTACTTC. This sequence encodes CAWTNSGEQYF.

The gene calls are TRBV9 and TRBJ1-2, with 8 bases fitting TRBD1. The V and J ends lost 0 bases and 4 bases, in that order; junction bases with no gene match: 17. This CDR3 spans 19 amino acids. Germline V lookup: CDR1 SGDLS, CDR2 YYNGEE. The CDR3 loop reads CASSVGSRALRGRGYGYTF. CDR3 DNA: TGTGCCAGCAGCGTAGGATCCCGTGCCCTCAGGGGGCGTGGCTATGGCTACACCTTC. Variable domain in full (rest from reference TRBV9 and TRBJ1-2): DSGVTQTPKHLITATGQRVTLRCSPRSGDLSVYWYQQSLDQGLQFLIQYYNGEERAKGNILERFSAQQFPDLHSELNLSSLELGDSALYFCASSVGSRALRGRGYGYTFGSGTRLTVV.

The rearrangement joins TRBV2 to TRBJ2-3; 10 nucleotides agree with TRBD2. The CDR3 has 14 residues. Trimming cost V 1 base and J 14 bases; bases outside gene matches: 9. In germline, CDR1 is SNHLY, CDR2 FYNNEI. CDR3: CASSEGLAGDSLYF. Written as DNA, the CDR3 is TGTGCCAGCAGTGAAGGGCTAGCGGGGGACTCCTTGTATTTT.

A single count supports this clone. This chain links TRBV25-1 with TRBJ2-2; 9 bases match TRBD1. Germline V gene sequence: CDR1 MGHDK, CDR2 SYGVNS. The CDR3 is 14 residues long. V was clipped by 4 bases and J by 7 bases; unmatched bases: 4. The chain's CDR3 is CASSGDRVGGELFF. The CDR3 nucleotides are TGTGCCAGCAGTGGGGACAGGGTCGGCGGGGAGCTGTTTTTT. The full variable domain, completed using reference TRBV25-1 and TRBJ2-2, is EADIYQTPRYLVIGTGKKITLECSQTMGHDKMYWYQQDPGMELHLIHYSYGVNSTEKGDLSSESTVSRIRTEHFPLTLESARPSHTSQYLCASSGDRVGGELFFGEGSRLTVL.

The chain has TRBV5-1 and TRBJ2-7, with 7 bases identical to TRBD2. Germline V gene lookup returns CDR1 SGHRS and CDR2 YFSETQ. V gave up 5 bases and J gave up 1 base; unmatched junction bases: 9. The CDR3 is made up of 15 amino acids. CDR3 coding DNA: TGCGCCAGCAGGGGCGGCGGGAGCCCATCCTACGAGCAGTACTTC. This translates into CASRGGGSPSYEQYF.

The chain combines TRBV29-1 with TRBJ1-1, with D hard to call. CDR1 and CDR2 from the germline V gene are SQVTM and ANQGSEA. V was trimmed by 3 bases and J by 0 bases, leaving 5 bases between them. This CDR3 is 12 amino acids long. CDR3 amino acids: CSVDSMNTEAFF. In DNA, the CDR3 is TGCAGCGTTGATTCTATGAACACTGAAGCTTTCTTT.

As regards this clone: One end of the junction is discordant with germline, which a read error may explain. The J gene is TRBJ1-1, the V gene TRBV11-1; D perhaps matches TRBD1 (6 bases). There are 13 residues in the CDR3. CDR1 SGHAT and CDR2 FQDESV come from the germline V gene (reference sequence). Written as DNA, the CDR3 is TGTGCCAGCAGTTTCCGCGACAGGTCTGAGGCTTTCTTT. Its translation: CASSFRDRSEAFF.

V gene TRBV29-1 combines with J gene TRBJ2-3, with TRBD2 matching 8 bases. The junction had 10 bases not matched to a gene; V was cut back by 5 bases and J by 6 bases. The CDR3 loop spans 14 amino acids. Germline loops: CDR1 SQVTM, CDR2 ANQGSEA. CDR3 amino acids: CSVRSGSGSDTQYF. The DNA of the CDR3 is TGCAGCGTTCGAAGCGGGAGTGGGTCGGATACGCAGTATTTT.

The chain uses TRBV6-5 and TRBJ1-6; perhaps TRBD1 as D (5 bases). V lost 2 bases, J lost 7 bases, and 9 bases lay in between. Germline CDR1 reads MNHEY; CDR2 reads SVGAGI. The CDR3 extends over 14 amino acids. The CDR3: CASSYRGRNSPLHF. CDR3 coding DNA: TGTGCCAGCAGTTACAGGGGCAGGAATTCACCCCTCCACTTT.